What follows describes a single TCR beta chain. The sample belongs to a study of blood T cell repertoires in COVID-19. Study summary: Acute and convalescent COVID-19 specimens originated in the United States, Italy and Spain.

This table comes from immunoSEQ multiplex PCR, and its TCRdb copy is limited to in-frame clones, with some not included. Seen here are 25,000 to 35,000 clones, 90% observed once, and the top ten hold approximately 1.5%. V dropped 2 bases and J dropped 5 bases, with 4 bases sitting between them. The CDR3 has 12 residues. Germline V gene sequence: CDR1 LNHDA, CDR2 SQIVND (reference sequence). Input material: peripheral blood. The rearrangement uses TRBV19 and TRBJ2-4, with D uncertain. The sequence came from a man in his 60s with active COVID-19. The CDR3 DNA reads TGTGCCAGTAGTATACGCGAAAACATTCAGTACTTC. It translates to CASSIRENIQYF.